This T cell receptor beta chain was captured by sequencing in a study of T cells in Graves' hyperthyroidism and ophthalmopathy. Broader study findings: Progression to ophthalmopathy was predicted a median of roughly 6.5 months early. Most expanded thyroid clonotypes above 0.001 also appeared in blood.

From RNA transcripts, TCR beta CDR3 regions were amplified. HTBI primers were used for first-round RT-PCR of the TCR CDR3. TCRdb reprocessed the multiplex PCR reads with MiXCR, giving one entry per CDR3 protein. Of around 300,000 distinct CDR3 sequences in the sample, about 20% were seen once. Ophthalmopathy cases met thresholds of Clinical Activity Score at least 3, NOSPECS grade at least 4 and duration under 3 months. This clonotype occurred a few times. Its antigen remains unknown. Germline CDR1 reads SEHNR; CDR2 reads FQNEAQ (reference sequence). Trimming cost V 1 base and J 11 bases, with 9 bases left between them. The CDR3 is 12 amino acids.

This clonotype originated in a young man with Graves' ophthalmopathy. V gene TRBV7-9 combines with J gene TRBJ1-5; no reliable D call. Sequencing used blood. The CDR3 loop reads CASSLGFGAQHF. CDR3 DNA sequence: TGTGCCAGCAGCTTAGGATTCGGGGCCCAGCATTTT.